Sequencing of this T cell receptor (beta chain) was carried out in a study of radiation and T cells in renal cell carcinoma. Study-wide results and caveats: Dominant CDR3 motifs occupied more repertoire in irradiated than control tumors. Only small tumor regions of around 1.1 g were sampled.

This table comes from immunoSEQ multiplex PCR, and its TCRdb copy is limited to in-frame clones, with some not included. Of some 14,000 clones listed, 64% are singletons. Treatment described: 15 Gy SBRT to primary tumor, nephrectomy 4 weeks later. Nephrectomy followed 15 Gy stereotactic body radiation by 4 weeks. Clear cell pathology was present in this patient's renal cell carcinoma. On this clone itself: The target antigen is unknown.

V lost 0 bases and J 5 bases, leaving 11 bases between the germline ends. Germline loops: CDR1 SGHRS, CDR2 YFSETQ. This CDR3 is built from 14 residues. The receptor's source is a woman aged 70-85 years with renal cell carcinoma. The chain recombines TRBV5-1 with TRBJ1-2; a possible D gene is TRBD1 (6 bases). Here the sequenced sample was tumor tissue, taken from a patient whose treatment included radiotherapy and nephrectomy. CDR3 region: CASSLASRGYGYTF. CDR3 bases: TGCGCCAGCAGCTTGGCAAGCAGGGGTTATGGCTACACCTTC.